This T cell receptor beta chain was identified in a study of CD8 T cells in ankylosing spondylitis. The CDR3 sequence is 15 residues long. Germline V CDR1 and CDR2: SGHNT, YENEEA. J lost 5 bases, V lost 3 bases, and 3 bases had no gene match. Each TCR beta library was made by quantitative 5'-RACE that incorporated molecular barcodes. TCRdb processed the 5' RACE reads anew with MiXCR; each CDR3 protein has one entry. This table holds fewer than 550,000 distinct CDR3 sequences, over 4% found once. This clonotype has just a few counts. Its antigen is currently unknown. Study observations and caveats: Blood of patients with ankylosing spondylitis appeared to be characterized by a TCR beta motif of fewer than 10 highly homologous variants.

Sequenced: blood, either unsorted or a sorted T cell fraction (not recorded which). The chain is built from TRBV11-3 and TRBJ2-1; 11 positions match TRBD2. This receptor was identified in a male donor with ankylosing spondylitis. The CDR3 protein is CASSFGLAGDNEQFF. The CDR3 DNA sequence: TGTGCCAGCAGCTTCGGACTAGCGGGCGACAATGAGCAGTTCTTC. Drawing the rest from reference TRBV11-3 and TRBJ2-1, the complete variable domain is EAGVVQSPRYKIIEKKQPVAFWCNPISGHNTLYWYLQNLGQGPELLIRYENEEAVDDSQLPKDRFSAERLKGVDSTLKIQPAELGDSAVYLCASSFGLAGDNEQFFGPGTRLTVL.